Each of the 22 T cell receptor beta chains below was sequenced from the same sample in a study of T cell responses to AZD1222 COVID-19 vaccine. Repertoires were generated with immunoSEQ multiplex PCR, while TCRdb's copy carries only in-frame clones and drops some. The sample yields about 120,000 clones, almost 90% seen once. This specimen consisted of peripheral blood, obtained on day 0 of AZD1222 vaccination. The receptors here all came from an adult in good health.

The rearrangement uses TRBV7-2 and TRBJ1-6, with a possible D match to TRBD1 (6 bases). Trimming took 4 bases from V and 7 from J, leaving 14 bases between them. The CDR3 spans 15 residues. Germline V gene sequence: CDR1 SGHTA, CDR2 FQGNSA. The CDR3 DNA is TGTGCCAGCAGCTCAGGACAGCCGATAAATTCACCCCTCCACTTT. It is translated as CASSSGQPINSPLHF.

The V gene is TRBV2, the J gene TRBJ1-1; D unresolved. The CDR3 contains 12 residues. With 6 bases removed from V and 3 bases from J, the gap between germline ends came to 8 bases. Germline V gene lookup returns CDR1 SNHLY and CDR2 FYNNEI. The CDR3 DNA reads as TGTGCCAGCAGCCGGTGGGACACTGAAGCTTTCTTT. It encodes CASSRWDTEAFF.

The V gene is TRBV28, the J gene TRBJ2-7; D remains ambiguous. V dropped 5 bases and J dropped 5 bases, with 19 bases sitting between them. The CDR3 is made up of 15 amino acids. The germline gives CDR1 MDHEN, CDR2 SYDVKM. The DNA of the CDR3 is TGTGCCAGCAGTGCTCCAGGTAGGCAAGGAGACGAGCAGTACTTC. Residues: CASSAPGRQGDEQYF.

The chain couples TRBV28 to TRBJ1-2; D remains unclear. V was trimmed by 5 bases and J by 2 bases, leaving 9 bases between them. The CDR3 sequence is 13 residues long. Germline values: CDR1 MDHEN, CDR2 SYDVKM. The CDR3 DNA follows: TGTGCCAGCAGTCGGGATAGAAACTATGGCTACACCTTC. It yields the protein CASSRDRNYGYTF.

The CDR3 DNA reads as TGTGCCAGCAGCCCCCCTAGCGCCCAAGAGACCCAGTACTTC. As protein: CASSPPSAQETQYF. The chain recombines TRBV3-1 (or the pseudogene TRBV3-2) with TRBJ2-5, with D possibly matching TRBD2 (6 bases). V lost 4 bases, J lost 1 base, and 10 bases lay in between. This CDR3 is 14 amino acids long. Per germline, CDR1 LGHDT and CDR2 YNNKEL (reference sequence).

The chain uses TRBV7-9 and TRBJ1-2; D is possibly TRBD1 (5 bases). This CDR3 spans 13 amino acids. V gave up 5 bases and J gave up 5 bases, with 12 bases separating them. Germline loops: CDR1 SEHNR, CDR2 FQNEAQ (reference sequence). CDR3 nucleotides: TGTGCCAGCAGCCCTCCCGGGACTTATGGCTACACCTTC. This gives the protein CASSPPGTYGYTF. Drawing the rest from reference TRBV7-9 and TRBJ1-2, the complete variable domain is DTGVSQNPRHKITKRGQNVTFRCDPISEHNRLYWYRQTLGQGPEFLTYFQNEAQLEKSRLLSDRFSAERPKGSFSTLEIQRTEQGDSAMYLCASSPPGTYGYTFGSGTRLTVV.

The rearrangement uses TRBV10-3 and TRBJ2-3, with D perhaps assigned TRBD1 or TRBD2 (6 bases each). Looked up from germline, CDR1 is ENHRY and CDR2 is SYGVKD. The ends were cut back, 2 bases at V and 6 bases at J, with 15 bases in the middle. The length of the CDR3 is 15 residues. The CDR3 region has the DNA TGTGCCATCAGTGAGCAAACAGGGAGGATGGATACGCAGTATTTT. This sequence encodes CAISEQTGRMDTQYF.

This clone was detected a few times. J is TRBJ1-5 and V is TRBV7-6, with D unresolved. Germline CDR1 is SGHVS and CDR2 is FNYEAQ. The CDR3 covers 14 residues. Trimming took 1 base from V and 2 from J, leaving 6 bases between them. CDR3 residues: CASSLGGGNQPQHF. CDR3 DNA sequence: TGTGCCAGCAGCTTAGGAGGCGGCAATCAGCCCCAGCATTTT.

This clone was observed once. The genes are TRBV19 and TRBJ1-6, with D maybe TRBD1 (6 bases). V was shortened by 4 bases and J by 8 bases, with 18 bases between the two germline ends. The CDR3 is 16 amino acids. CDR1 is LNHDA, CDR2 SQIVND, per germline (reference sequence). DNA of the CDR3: TGTGCCAGTAGTACGCAGACCGGGACATTGGATTCACCCCTCCACTTT. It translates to CASSTQTGTLDSPLHF.

CDR3: CASRGGRDYGYTF. The CDR3 bases are TGTGCCAGCAGGGGGGGGCGGGACTATGGCTACACCTTC. This chain links TRBV2 with TRBJ1-2; possibly TRBD1 for D (6 bases). V lost 6 bases to trimming and J lost 3 bases, with 11 bases between them. The CDR3 is 13 residues long. Germline CDR1 and CDR2: SNHLY and FYNNEI.

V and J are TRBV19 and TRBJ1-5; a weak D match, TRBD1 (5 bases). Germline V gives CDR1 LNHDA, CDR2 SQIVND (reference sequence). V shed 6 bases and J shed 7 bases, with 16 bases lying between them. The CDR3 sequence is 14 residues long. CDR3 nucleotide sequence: TGTGCCAGTAGAGGGCGGCAGGGAGGCCAGCCCCAGCATTTT. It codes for CASRGRQGGQPQHF.

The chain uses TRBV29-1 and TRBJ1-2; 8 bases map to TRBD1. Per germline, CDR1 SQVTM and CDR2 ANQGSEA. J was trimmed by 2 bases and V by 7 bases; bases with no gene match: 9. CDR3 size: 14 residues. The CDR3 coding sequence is TGCAGCGCTGCAGACAGGGGTCAGAACTATGGCTACACCTTC. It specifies CSAADRGQNYGYTF.

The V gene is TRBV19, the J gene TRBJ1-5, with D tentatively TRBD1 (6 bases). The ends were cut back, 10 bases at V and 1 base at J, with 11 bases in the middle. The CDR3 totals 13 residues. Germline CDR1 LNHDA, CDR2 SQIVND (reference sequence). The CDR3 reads CAISDRSNQPQHF. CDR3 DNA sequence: TGTGCCATTTCCGACAGGAGCAATCAGCCCCAGCATTTT.

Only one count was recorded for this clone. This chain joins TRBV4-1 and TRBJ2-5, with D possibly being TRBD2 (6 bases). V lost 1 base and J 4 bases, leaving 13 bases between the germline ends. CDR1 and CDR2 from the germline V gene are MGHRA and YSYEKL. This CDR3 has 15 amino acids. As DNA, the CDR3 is TGCGCCAGCAGCCAAGGCGGCGGGGTACGAGAGACCCAGTACTTC. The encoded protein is CASSQGGGVRETQYF.

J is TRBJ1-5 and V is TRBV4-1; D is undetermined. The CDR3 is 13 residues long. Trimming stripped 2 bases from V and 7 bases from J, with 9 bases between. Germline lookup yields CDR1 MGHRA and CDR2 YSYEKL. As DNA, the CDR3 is TGCGCCAGCAGCCAACGGGCGGACCAGCCCCAGCATTTT. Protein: CASSQRADQPQHF.

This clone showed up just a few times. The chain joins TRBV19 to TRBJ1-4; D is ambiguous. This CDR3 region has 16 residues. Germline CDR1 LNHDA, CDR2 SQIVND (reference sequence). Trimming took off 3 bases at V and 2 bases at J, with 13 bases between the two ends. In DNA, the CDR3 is TGTGCCAGTAGTATGAATGTGGTCGGGACTAATGAAAAACTGTTTTTT. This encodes CASSMNVVGTNEKLFF.

The CDR3 DNA is TGTGCCAGCAGTGAATTAGGGGGAGCAAGTCAGCCCCAGCATTTT. Protein: CASSELGGASQPQHF. The chain joins TRBV2 to TRBJ1-5; weak D call: TRBD1 (6 bases). V was pared by 2 bases and J by 6 bases, with 14 bases between. The CDR3 contains 15 residues. Germline CDR1 is SNHLY and CDR2 is FYNNEI.

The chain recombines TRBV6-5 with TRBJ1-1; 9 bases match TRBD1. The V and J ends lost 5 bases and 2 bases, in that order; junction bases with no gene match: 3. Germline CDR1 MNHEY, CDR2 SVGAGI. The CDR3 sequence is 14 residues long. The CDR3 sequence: CASSRQGDNTEAFF. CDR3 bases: TGTGCCAGCAGTAGACAGGGGGACAACACTGAAGCTTTCTTT.

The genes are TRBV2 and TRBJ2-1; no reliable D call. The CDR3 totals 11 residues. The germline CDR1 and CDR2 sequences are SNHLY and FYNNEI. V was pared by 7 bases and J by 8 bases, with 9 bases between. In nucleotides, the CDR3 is TGTGCCAGCACCGAATCACATGAGCAGTTCTTC. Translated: CASTESHEQFF.

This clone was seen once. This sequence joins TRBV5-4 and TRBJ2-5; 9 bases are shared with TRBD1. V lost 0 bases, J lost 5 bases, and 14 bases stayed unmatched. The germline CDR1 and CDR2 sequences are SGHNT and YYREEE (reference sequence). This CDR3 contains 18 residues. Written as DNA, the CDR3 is TGTGCCAGCAGCTTGGGGGCGCCTGGGACAGGGAGGTTCGAGACCCAGTACTTC. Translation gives CASSLGAPGTGRFETQYF.

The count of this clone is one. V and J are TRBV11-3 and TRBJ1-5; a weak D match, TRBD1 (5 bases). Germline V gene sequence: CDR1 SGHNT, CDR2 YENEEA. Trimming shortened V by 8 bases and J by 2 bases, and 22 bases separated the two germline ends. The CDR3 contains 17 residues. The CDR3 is CASLRGVDRGGNQPQHF. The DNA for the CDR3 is TGTGCCAGCCTAAGAGGGGTTGATCGGGGAGGCAATCAGCCCCAGCATTTT.

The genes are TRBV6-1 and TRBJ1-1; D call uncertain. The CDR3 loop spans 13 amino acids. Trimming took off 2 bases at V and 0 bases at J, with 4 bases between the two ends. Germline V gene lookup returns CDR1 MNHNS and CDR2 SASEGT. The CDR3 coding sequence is TGTGCCAGCAGTGAACAGGTGAACACTGAAGCTTTCTTT. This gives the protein CASSEQVNTEAFF.